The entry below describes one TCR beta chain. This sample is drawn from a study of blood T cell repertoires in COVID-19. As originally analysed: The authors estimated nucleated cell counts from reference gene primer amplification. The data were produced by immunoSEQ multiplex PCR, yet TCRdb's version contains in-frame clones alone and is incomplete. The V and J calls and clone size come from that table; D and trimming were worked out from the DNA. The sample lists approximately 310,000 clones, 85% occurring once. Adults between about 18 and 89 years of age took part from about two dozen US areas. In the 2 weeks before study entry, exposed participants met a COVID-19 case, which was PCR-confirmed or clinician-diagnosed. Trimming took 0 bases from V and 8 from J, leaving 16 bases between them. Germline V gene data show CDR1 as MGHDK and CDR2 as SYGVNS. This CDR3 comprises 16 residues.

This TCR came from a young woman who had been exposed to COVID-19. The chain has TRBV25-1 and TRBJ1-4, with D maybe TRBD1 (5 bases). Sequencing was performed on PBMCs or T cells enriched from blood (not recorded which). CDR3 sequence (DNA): TGTGCCAGCAGTGAATATGGGGGGATACTGGGCGAAAAACTGTTTTTT. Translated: CASSEYGGILGEKLFF.